Sequencing of this T cell receptor (beta chain) was carried out in a study of blood T cell repertoires in COVID-19 (dated by TCRdb to 2019 to 2021). Regarding the research as a whole: Collaborator samples came from the United States, Italy and Spain and covered acute and convalescent phases of COVID-19. HLA class I and class II types, where available, came from metadata supplied by the sample provider rather than from assay-based typing. The prospective study material was composed of cDNA or gDNA derived from T cells, B-cell-depleted T cells, or PBMCs. A de-identified subject ID, COVID-19 status, age in years and sex were almost always included in the sample metadata. The repertoires were released in a freely available public database meant as a resource for research on the immune response to SARS-CoV-2. The samples were drawn from the first 160 participants of the ongoing ImmuneRACE study and from 950 to 1,500 subjects provided by 6 global collaborators. Deeply sampled blood TCRbeta repertoires from subjects exposed to, actively infected with, or recovered from COVID-19 were included in the dataset. What the work shows at the level of the full study, not this receptor alone: Clinical and demographic metadata were provided uncurated, with the amount varying by source and participant.

TCRbeta CDR3 regions were amplified from genomic DNA using the immunoSEQ Assay, a bias-controlled multiplex PCR. For the original study's pipeline: The number of nucleated cells in each sample was estimated by amplification of reference gene primers within the assay. To quantify the absolute abundance of each unique TCRbeta CDR3 rearrangement, sequence reads were collapsed and filtered. For each sample, productive Simpson clonality was calculated by taking the square root of Simpson's diversity index across productive rearrangements. TCRdb mirrors the immuneACCESS table, restricted to in-frame sequences. Some clones are absent from its copies; in checked studies, under half trace to an unresolved V gene, and the reason for the others is unknown. V, J and clone size are those of that table, while D and trimming were read from the DNA. The sample records about 440,000 clones, about 91% of which are singletons. The top ten clonotypes cover about 12% of the sample.

In Seattle, one collaborating source enrolled patients while the infection was active and tracked those patients longitudinally over the course of disease. Whole blood was collected in K2EDTA tubes by collaborating institutions according to the institutions' own protocols. For TCRbeta analysis, collaborator samples were shipped as frozen whole blood, as isolated PBMCs, or as DNA extracted from either sample type. The CDR3, from cysteine to phenylalanine, totals 15 residues. The read is trimmed to its CDR3 DNA, 45 bases read in frame from base 1. V loses 1 base, J loses 0 bases, and the germline ends lie 9 bases apart. CDR1 and CDR2 (LNHDA, SQIVND) derive from the germline V gene (reference sequence). This clone has a handful of counts. Its antigen is still unknown. The sample holds no much larger clone one base away, and base qualities are not on file.

Recombination joined TRBV19 with TRBJ1-1; the D gene remains uncertain. Material for sequencing was peripheral blood. This clonotype was obtained from a woman between 45 and 65 years old with COVID-19, enrolled during active disease. The DNA sequence is TGTGCCAGTAGTATAGCAAGGACTTTGAACACTGAAGCTTTCTTT. Its protein reads: CASSIARTLNTEAFF.